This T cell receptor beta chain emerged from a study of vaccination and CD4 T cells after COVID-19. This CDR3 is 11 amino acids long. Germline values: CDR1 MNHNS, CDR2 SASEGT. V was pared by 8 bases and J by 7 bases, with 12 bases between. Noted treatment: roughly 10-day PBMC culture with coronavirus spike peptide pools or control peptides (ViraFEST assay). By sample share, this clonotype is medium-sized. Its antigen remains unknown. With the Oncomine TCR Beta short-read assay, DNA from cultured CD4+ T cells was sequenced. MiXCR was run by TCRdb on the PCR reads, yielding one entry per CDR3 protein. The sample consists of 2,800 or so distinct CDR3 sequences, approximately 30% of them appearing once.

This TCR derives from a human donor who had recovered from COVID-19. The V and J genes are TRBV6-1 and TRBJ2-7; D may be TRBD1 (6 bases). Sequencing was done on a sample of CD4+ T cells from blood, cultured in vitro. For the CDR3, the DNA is TGTGCCAGCTCGGACAGTCGGGAGCAGTACTTC. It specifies CASSDSREQYF.